This T cell receptor beta chain was recovered during a study of blood T cell repertoires in COVID-19. Study in general: COVID-19 samples collected from the United States, Italy and Spain covered acute and convalescent phases.

Original analysis: Amplification of reference gene primers was used by the study to estimate nucleated cell counts. Profiling relied on immunoSEQ multiplex PCR, and the TCRdb table lists in-frame clones only, not all of them. The V and J calls and the clone size are those of that table, but D and trimming were determined from the DNA. This sample has about 100,000 clones, with more than 65% found just once. The CDR3 has 16 residues. V was cut by 7 bases and J by 5 bases, with 23 bases left in between. Germline values: CDR1 SEHNR, CDR2 FQNEAQ (reference sequence). Specimen: peripheral blood. The V gene is TRBV7-9, the J gene TRBJ1-2, with D tentatively TRBD1 (5 bases). The clonotype originates from a woman between 70 and 85 years old with acute or convalescent COVID-19. CDR3 sequence reads: CASTLNGGVKGYGYTF. In DNA form, the CDR3 reads TGTGCCAGCACCCTTAACGGCGGGGTGAAGGGGTATGGCTACACCTTC.